The sequence of this T cell receptor (beta chain) was determined in a study of cytomegalovirus exposure and HLA in healthy donors (dated by TCRdb to about 2017). Regarding the study in general: An earlier analysis of around 600 of the donors reported 250 to 300 Gb of sequence data and around 120 million unique TCR beta sequences from 150 million to 200 million T cells. An early release covering some 640 HLA-typed donors comprised about 300 gigabases of sequencing data and approximately 85 million unique TCR sequences. The genetic ancestry cluster associated with self-reported Caucasian donors included 80% to 90% of the roughly 400 genotyped donors. The study was designed to test whether signatures of past pathogen exposure could be identified by cataloging public T cell receptors. The T cell repertoires of 666 subjects were profiled by immunosequencing and related to cytomegalovirus serostatus. A separate validation cohort of over 95 different subjects was used in addition to the approximately 670-subject first cohort. The study combined high-throughput TCR immunosequencing, statistical association of individual TCRs with disease status, and machine learning to predict cytomegalovirus infection status. To study patterns of TCR occurrence, a later analysis re-analyzed previously published TCR beta repertoires from just over 650 donors and added high-resolution HLA genotyping. Rather than using new phenotypic data, the later analysis identified candidate immune exposures from TCR beta sequences and from how often those sequences occurred across donors. To decide whether each TCR beta V gene segment behaved as functional or pseudogenic, an earlier analysis of approximately 590 of the donors relied on high-throughput TCR beta sequencing. Donor age, sex, ethnicity and CMV serostatus were compiled together with the repertoire data. In a later genetic analysis, genome-wide SNP genotypes for 398 of the 666 donors were used, and that subset was treated as a discovery cohort. All discovery cohort repertoires had been generated on a single sequencing platform. Both class I and class II loci were covered by HLA typing, at four-digit resolution. The number of typed donors differed by locus: roughly 629-630 for A, B, C, DRB1 and DQB1; 522 for DQA1; approximately 600 for DPA1; and some 430 for DPB1. Because of strong linkage in the cohort, roughly five DR-DQ haplotypes were treated as single units for association and clustering. Across some 400 genotyped donors of the cohort, an average of about 200,000 unique TCR beta nucleotide sequences per donor were sequenced, and 15% to 20% of those sequences were non-productive.

Libraries were made using the immunoSEQ multiplex PCR assay. The multiplex PCR relied on a mix of 60 forward primers for TCR Vbeta segments and 13 reverse primers for TCR Jbeta segments. The CDR3 region of rearranged TCR beta genes was amplified from genomic DNA by a multiplex PCR assay. Amplified TCR beta libraries were sequenced as 87-base-pair reads on the Illumina HiSeq System. Under the source paper's analysis protocol: A later analysis tallied tens of millions of unique TCR beta chains across the approximately 670 repertoires, and about 12 million of those chains were shared by two or more donors. Raw reads were error-corrected and collapsed into unique sequences by a nearest-neighbor algorithm in which closely related sequences were merged to remove PCR and sequencing errors. V, D and J gene segments were assigned by aligning CDR3 sequences to IMGT reference sequences. For a sequence to be retained, at least a six-nucleotide match to both a V gene segment and a J gene segment was required. A rearrangement counted as productive if the CDR3 had no stop codons and remained in frame with V and J, and every other rearrangement counted as non-productive. CDR3 was defined according to IMGT convention as the region running from the second conserved V-encoded cysteine to the conserved J-encoded phenylalanine. The earlier analysis of a few hundred of the donors excluded any sequence lacking an unambiguous match to a single V gene segment. In an earlier analysis of roughly 500 of the donors, V segments were called functional above 56.7% productive rearrangements and were called segregating when the between-donor standard deviation exceeded 5%. A statistical classification framework was built to diagnose cytomegalovirus status from the catalog of TCR beta chain sequences. In a later analysis, V and J genes were assigned by comparing TCR nucleotide sequences against IMGT/GENE-DB human TR gene sequences. Using the TCRdist pipeline, a later analysis assigned CDR3 sequences along with most-parsimonious VDJ recombination scenarios. In a later analysis, each TCR beta chain was defined by its CDR3 amino acid sequence together with its V-gene family, and reads lacking a unique V-gene family were excluded. A later analysis removed 550 to 700 highly shared, low-generation-probability nucleotide sequences to deal with suspected cross-contamination and a sequencing artifact. For each public chain, a later analysis derived a clonal expansion index from normalized ranks of inferred template counts within each repertoire. In a later analysis, generation probabilities were computed using a VDJ recombination model fitted to out-of-frame rearrangements, and the results were checked against IGoR. In a later analysis, TCR-TCR, TCR-HLA and TCR-CMV co-occurrence was scored with hypergeometric tests, and a repertoire-size bias correction was applied to TCR pairs. To estimate false discovery rates, a later analysis permuted the HLA or CMV assignments 20 times. A later analysis grouped co-occurring TCRs with DBSCAN, adding TCRdist sequence similarity when clustering within HLA-allele-positive subsets. Co-occurrence clustering excluded repertoires with fewer than 30,000 or more than 120,000 public chains, plus five with anomalous nucleotide sharing. This is the immuneACCESS table as TCRdb keeps it, with only in-frame sequences that have V and J called. A part of the clones is gone; compared with another copy, unresolved V genes explain less than half, and the rest is unexplained. V, J and clone size were drawn from that table, and D and trimming were deduced from the DNA. Present in this sample are around 120,000 clones, approximately 86% of which were seen just once. Under 2% of the sample belongs to the ten largest clones.

The table lists this clone with a few counts. The target of this receptor is not known. No clone much larger than this one lies a single base away; base qualities are absent. The germline V gene sets CDR1 to LGHNT and CDR2 to FRNRAP. The CDR3 numbers 16 residues from cysteine through phenylalanine. The CDR3 DNA has 48 bases and is translated from base 1. Trimming at the junction amounts to 0 bases on V and 5 bases on J, and the germline ends lie 14 bases apart. Study-wide conclusions, independent of this receptor: Most CMV-associated TCR beta chains appeared to be HLA-restricted in a later analysis, and the HLA associations seemed to be driven largely by CMV exposure. Some IMGT-functional V segments, including TRBV6-2 and TRBV6-3, could not be told apart with the 87-base-pair reads, so those segments were excluded. According to a later analysis, parvovirus B19, influenza, CMV and Epstein-Barr virus appeared linked to several top co-occurrence clusters. An association between a missense DCLRE1C variant and V-gene and J-gene trimming of TCR beta chains was found in a later genetic analysis and replicated in an independent cohort. Linkage disequilibrium might explain the correlated functional status among segregating V segments, but an unknown experimental factor could not be excluded. The authors suggested that the approach could potentially be generalized to other disease states and immunological phenotypes. In a later analysis, more than 15,000 TCR beta sequences were associated with specific HLA alleles at a false discovery rate of 0.05. Presence/absence analyses assumed roughly uniform sequencing depth across donors, an assumption that may not hold. In the study, around 150 TCR beta chains were listed as associated with cytomegalovirus. CMV serostatus was the only immune exposure information available for the cohort. The classifier was reported to diagnose cytomegalovirus status with high specificity and sensitivity in both the original and validation cohorts. Compared with the 666-donor mean, donors in an Asian-associated ancestry cluster had fewer N-insertions in productive TCRs, according to a later genetic analysis. A further reported finding was that TCR beta sequences accurately predicted the HLA-A and HLA-B alleles for most subjects in the first cohort. This cohort had only TCR beta chains sequenced, and the lack of alpha or paired-chain data limited which features could be detected. The earlier analysis of 587 of the donors excluded around 17 rarely observed V segments, including chromosome 9 orphons, because counts were too low. When HLA alleles, especially DR and DQ, strongly co-occurred, TCR associations were difficult to assign to individual alleles. A few of the identified cytomegalovirus-associated TCR beta chains were confirmed in vitro to be specific for cytomegalovirus antigens. In a later analysis, TCR association rates were found to vary across HLA loci, with the most associated TCRs seen for DRB1 alleles and the fewest for HLA-C alleles. Because HLA typing was missing for some donors at each locus, association tests included only the typed subset. In a later analysis, HLA-associated TCR beta chains were found to be more clonally expanded and to have lower generation probabilities than equally common non-associated chains. A cluster of highly shared sequence variants was judged likely to represent a technical artifact of the sequencing pipeline. An earlier analysis of approximately 590 of the donors showed that most TCR beta V segments appeared in productive rearrangements either about 87% or about 30% of the time, which broadly matched IMGT annotations. While some public TCRs were present in many individuals, most TCR sequences turned up only very rarely across donors.

The cohort was made up of under 800 healthy bone marrow donors. Cohort members were all nominally healthy when sampled, although unrecorded immune exposures were likely present. The donor was CMV seronegative and belonged to the group of 380 or so seronegative cohort members. A peripheral blood sample was collected from each donor, and TCR beta sequencing was performed on peripheral blood mononuclear cells. Genomic DNA was extracted from the blood cell samples with the Qiagen DNeasy Blood Extraction Kit. Material for sequencing was PBMCs. The receptor was derived from a boy younger than 18 in good health and CMV-seronegative. Recombination linked TRBV12-5 to TRBJ1-5, with the D gene not confidently named. The CDR3 sequence is CASGLVPPFGHQPQHF. At the DNA level, the sequence is TGTGCTAGTGGTTTGGTACCGCCCTTTGGGCATCAGCCCCAGCATTTT.